These T cell receptor beta chains were read from a single sample in a study of tumor-infiltrating lymphocytes in primary liver carcinoma. TCRdb ran MiXCR on the multiplex PCR reads and lists one entry per CDR3 protein. The repertoire holds nearly 200,000 distinct CDR3 sequences, 65% seen once, with around 7.1% in the top ten. The sample taken for sequencing was peripheral blood. Receptors were obtained from a woman aged 60-70 years with primary liver carcinoma and hepatitis B virus infection. Each CDR3 is given with its conserved first and last residue. The D gene is left open where the match is weak. Clone size is given for some rows only: seen once, a few or many times, or a class if the clone is expanded.

CDR3 DNA,CDR3 protein,V gene,clone size,D gene,J gene
TGTGCCTGCTTGTCACAGGGGGGGCACACTGAAGCTTTCTTT,CACLSQGGHTEAFF,TRBV30,NA,TRBD1,TRBJ1-1
TGTGCCAGCAGCCCCACACTAACCTACGAGCAGTACTTC,CASSPTLTYEQYF,TRBV7-8,NA,NA,TRBJ2-7
TGTGCCAGCAGTTTTAACAGCTACGAGCAGTACTTC,CASSFNSYEQYF,TRBV28,NA,NA,TRBJ2-7
TGCACCAGCAACCAGGGAGGGGGAGAGCAGTACTTC,CTSNQGGGEQYF,TRBV4-3,NA,NA,TRBJ2-7
TGTACTAGCAGCTTGCCGGGAGAGATCTCCTACGAGCAGTACTTC,CTSSLPGEISYEQYF,TRBV5-4,NA,NA,TRBJ2-7
TGTGCCAGCAGCCCCTTCCTGAGCGGGAGTGGGTACGAGCAGTACTTC,CASSPFLSGSGYEQYF,TRBV7-6,once,TRBD2,TRBJ2-7
TGCAGCGTTCAGATAAACTATGGCTACACCTTC,CSVQINYGYTF,TRBV29-1,many,NA,TRBJ1-2
TGTGCCAGCAGCCTTCTAGCGGGAGGTCAGGAGCAGTTCTTC,CASSLLAGGQEQFF,TRBV7-9,many,TRBD2,TRBJ2-1
TGTGCCAGCACGGGGCGGGACTATGGCTACACCTTC,CASTGRDYGYTF,TRBV28,NA,NA,TRBJ1-2
TGTGCCTGGACACCACCTAACACCGGGGAGCTGTTTTTT,CAWTPPNTGELFF,TRBV30,many,NA,TRBJ2-2
TGCGCCAGCAGCTTCCAGGGTCGATCCTACGAGCAGTACTTC,CASSFQGRSYEQYF,TRBV5-1,NA,NA,TRBJ2-7
TGCGCCAGCAGCTCAGAGACACACTCCTACGAGCAGTACTTC,CASSSETHSYEQYF,TRBV5-1,NA,NA,TRBJ2-7
TGTGTCTGGAGGGGACTAGGAGCCTACAATGAGCAGTTCTTC,CVWRGLGAYNEQFF,TRBV30,NA,TRBD2,TRBJ2-1
TGTGCCAGCAGCCGCCGCGAGCGCGGCCACAATGAGCAGTTCTTC,CASSRRERGHNEQFF,TRBV7-8,NA,NA,TRBJ2-1
TGTGCCAGCAGGCGAGTGGGAGGGGCAACAGATACGCAGTATTTT,CASRRVGGATDTQYF,TRBV11-2,NA,TRBD2,TRBJ2-3
TGTGCCAACGGCCGCACTTGGACAGGCACAGATACGCGGTATTTT,CANGRTWTGTDTRYF,TRBV11-2,NA,TRBD1,TRBJ2-3